The 13 T cell receptor beta chains presented below share a single source sample, sequenced in a study of blood T cell repertoires in COVID-19. The protocol was immunoSEQ multiplex PCR, while the TCRdb copy is restricted to in-frame clones and leaves out a portion. The table has roughly 250,000 clones, roughly nine tenths seen once. Sequenced input: peripheral blood. The receptors stem from a man aged 35 to 55 who had recovered from COVID-19.

This chain connects TRBV15 to TRBJ2-3; 10 bases line up with TRBD2. This CDR3 is 17 amino acids long. V trimming: 2 bases; J trimming: 5 bases; junction bases outside the gene matches: 10. The germline V gene has CDR1 LNHNV and CDR2 YYDKDF (reference sequence). The CDR3 bases are TGTGCCACCAGCAGATCAGTTAGCGGGGGGCCTAAAGATACGCAGTATTTT. This translates into CATSRSVSGGPKDTQYF.

A word on this clone: One end of the junction does not line up with germline, which may come from a read error. The rearrangement uses TRBV3-1 (or the pseudogene TRBV3-2) and TRBJ2-7, with 9 bases identical to TRBD2. The germline CDR1 and CDR2 sequences are LGHDT and YNNKEL (reference sequence). CDR3 length: 14 amino acids. CDR3 bases: TGTGCCAGCAGCCAAGTCAGCGGGGGGCCCGAACTCTCTTTC. It yields the protein CASSQVSGGPELSF.

V and J are TRBV29-1 and TRBJ1-2, with D tentatively TRBD1 (5 bases). The CDR3 consists of 13 residues. From germline, CDR1 is SQVTM and CDR2 ANQGSEA. V was cut by 0 bases and J by 7 bases, with 12 bases left in between. The CDR3 nucleotides are TGCAGCGTTGAAGATCAGGGTTACTTTGGCTACACCTTC. Translation: CSVEDQGYFGYTF.

The chain joins TRBV3-1 (or the pseudogene TRBV3-2) to TRBJ2-7; D is unclear. This CDR3 comprises 15 residues. The V end lost 0 bases, the J end lost 3 bases, and 12 bases lay between the germline ends. Looked up from germline, CDR1 is LGHDT and CDR2 is YNNKEL (reference sequence). The CDR3 DNA is TGTGCCAGCAGCCAAGATCCCGCTAGTAACTACGAGCAGTACTTC. Its translation is CASSQDPASNYEQYF.

The J gene is TRBJ2-7, the V gene TRBV5-1; 9 bases map to TRBD1. The CDR3 covers 15 residues. Germline V CDR1 and CDR2: SGHRS, YFSETQ. Trimming cost V 1 base and J 5 bases; bases outside gene matches: 7. This chain's CDR3 is CASSLRTGERNEQYF. DNA for the CDR3: TGCGCCAGCAGCTTGAGGACAGGGGAGCGAAACGAGCAGTACTTC.

This chain uses TRBV7-2 with TRBJ1-4; 8 bases fit TRBD1. V lost 5 bases to trimming and J lost 8 bases; unmatched junction nucleotides: 7. The CDR3 runs 14 residues. From germline, CDR1 is SGHTA and CDR2 FQGNSA. This chain's CDR3 is CASSPRTGFEKLFF. In DNA form, the CDR3 reads TGTGCCAGCAGCCCGAGGACAGGGTTCGAAAAACTGTTTTTT.

This clone was counted only a few times. The CDR3 is CASSPRGGARPSEAFF. The DNA of the CDR3 is TGTGCCAGCAGCCCAAGGGGGGGGGCGCGGCCTTCAGAAGCTTTCTTT. V and J are TRBV5-4 and TRBJ1-1; D perhaps matches TRBD1 (6 bases). Trimming took off 4 bases at V and 8 bases at J, with 24 bases between the two ends. The CDR3 is 16 amino acids. Germline V gives CDR1 SGHNT, CDR2 YYREEE (reference sequence).

This clone was seen once. CDR3 sequence: CASSGGSLTRGLAGDEQFF. CDR3 sequence (DNA): TGTGCCAGCAGCGGAGGGTCCCTTACTAGGGGACTAGCGGGAGATGAGCAGTTCTTC. The J gene is TRBJ2-1, the V gene TRBV9; 14 bases are a match to TRBD2. Germline-derived CDR1 and CDR2 are SGDLS and YYNGEE. The CDR3 spans 19 residues. Trimming at V came to 3 bases and at J to 8 bases, leaving 16 bases not matched to a gene.

This chain uses TRBV9 with TRBJ2-7; D possibly corresponds to TRBD2 (6 bases). Trimming stripped 2 bases from V and 2 bases from J, with 17 bases between. The CDR3 contains 16 residues. In germline, CDR1 is SGDLS, CDR2 YYNGEE. The CDR3 DNA reads as TGTGCCAGCAGCGTGAGGGGCACTAGCCCAACCTACGAGCAGTACTTC. It yields the protein CASSVRGTSPTYEQYF.

V is TRBV13 and J is TRBJ2-5; 12 bases align to TRBD2. The CDR3 covers 16 residues. V lost 4 bases and J lost 4; bases outside the gene matches: 7. The germline V gene has CDR1 PRHDT and CDR2 FYEKMQ (reference sequence). DNA of the CDR3: TGTGCCAGCAGCTCCTCTAGCGGGAGGGGGAGAGAGACCCAGTACTTC. Its translation is CASSSSSGRGRETQYF.

In this sample, this clone turned up once. CDR3 DNA: TGCGCCAGCTGCCCCTCAGGGGGCCCCTATAATTCACCCCTCCACTTT. It translates to CASCPSGGPYNSPLHF. This sequence joins TRBV4-3 and TRBJ1-6; 8 bases map to TRBD1. Trimming cost V 8 bases and J 2 bases; bases outside gene matches: 8. There are 16 residues in the CDR3. Germline-derived CDR1 and CDR2 are LGHNA and YSLEER.

The V call is TRBV14, the J call TRBJ2-1, with 11 bases that match TRBD2. CDR3 size: 16 residues. V shed 5 bases, J shed 4 bases, and the junction held 7 bases outside the gene matches. CDR1 SGHDN and CDR2 FVKESK come from the germline V gene. The CDR3 reads CASSNLLAGGYNEQFF. CDR3 in DNA: TGTGCCAGCAGCAACCTCCTAGCGGGAGGATACAATGAGCAGTTCTTC.

The table lists this clone with a count of one. The CDR3 bases are TGTGCCAGCGCAGGCCAGGCTAACTATGGCTACACCTTC. Its protein is CASAGQANYGYTF. The chain employs TRBV9 and TRBJ1-2; D unclear. The germline gives CDR1 SGDLS, CDR2 YYNGEE. CDR3 length: 13 residues. The V end was cut by 7 bases, the J end by 0 bases, with 10 bases between.